This passage covers 17 T cell receptor beta chains from one sample sequenced in a study of T-cell reconstitution after alpha-beta-depleted transplantation in children. TCRbeta library construction was performed incorporating unique molecular identifiers. TCRdb re-called the PCR reads through MiXCR, storing one row per CDR3 protein. The sample shows fewer than 550,000 distinct CDR3 sequences, about a tenth of them seen only once. The specimen comprised PBMCs from the stem cell graft donor, sampled from the stem cell graft. The source is a human donor who donated a stem cell graft to a child with acute myeloid leukemia.

This clonotype was seen only a few times. The rearrangement uses TRBV5-1 and TRBJ1-4; D is undetermined. The V and J ends lost 1 base and 2 bases respectively, with 15 bases between them. CDR1 and CDR2 from the germline V gene are SGHRS and YFSETQ. The CDR3 sequence is 17 residues long. CDR3 residues: CASSLRRLTATNEKLFF. For the CDR3, the DNA is TGCGCCAGCAGCTTGAGGCGCCTGACGGCGACTAATGAAAAACTGTTTTTT.

The J gene is TRBJ2-2, the V gene TRBV27, with 11 bases aligning to TRBD2. CDR3 length: 17 residues. Germline V gene data show CDR1 as MNHEY and CDR2 as SMNVEV (reference sequence). The V and J ends lost 7 bases and 8 bases, in that order; junction bases with no gene match: 15. The CDR3 sequence: CASTTRRLAGGRGELFF. Here the CDR3 DNA reads TGTGCCAGCACTACCCGTAGGCTAGCGGGAGGCAGGGGGGAGCTGTTTTTT.

In this sample, this clonotype turned up many times. The V and J genes are TRBV12-3 or TRBV12-4 and TRBJ2-7, with TRBD2 as a possible D gene (5 bases). There are 13 residues in the CDR3. The germline V and J ends were trimmed by 6 bases and 3 bases, with 12 bases remaining between them. The CDR3 sequence is CASSLGGIYEQYF. The CDR3 DNA reads TGTGCCAGCAGCCTCGGAGGTATCTACGAGCAGTACTTC.

Ten or more counts support this clonotype. The V gene is TRBV14, the J gene TRBJ2-2; possible D gene TRBD1, 5 bases. The CDR3 spans 16 residues. The ends were cut back, 6 bases at V and 4 bases at J, with 18 bases in the middle. Germline CDR1 is SGHDN and CDR2 is FVKESK. The CDR3: CASSPLDRAGTGELFF. The CDR3 DNA follows: TGTGCCAGCAGTCCTTTAGACAGAGCAGGCACCGGGGAGCTGTTTTTT.

This clonotype was recorded many times. The rearrangement joins TRBV3-1 to TRBJ2-2; no firm D call. Trimming took off 6 bases at V and 6 bases at J, with 11 bases between the two ends. The CDR3 contains 13 residues. Germline lookup yields CDR1 LGHDT and CDR2 YNNKEL (reference sequence). CDR3 bases: TGTGCCAGCAGTTGGAATCGGCCCGGGGAGCTGTTTTTT. Protein sequence: CASSWNRPGELFF.

The chain recombines TRBV4-1 with TRBJ2-1, with TRBD2 matching over 7 bases. CDR1 and CDR2 (germline): MGHRA, YSYEKL. The CDR3 length is 15 residues. V lost 7 bases, J lost 0 bases, and 6 bases stayed unmatched. CDR3 loop: CASTTSESSYNEQFF. The CDR3, as DNA: TGCGCCAGCACAACTAGCGAGAGCTCCTACAATGAGCAGTTCTTC.

This clonotype was seen only a few times. CDR3 sequence: CSARDIGTTGTQYF. In DNA form, the CDR3 reads TGCAGTGCTAGAGATATCGGAACCACAGGGACGCAGTATTTT. V is TRBV20-1 and J is TRBJ2-3; possibly TRBD1 for D (6 bases). The CDR3 is 14 residues long. Trimming stripped 0 bases from V and 9 bases from J, with 16 bases between. Looked up from germline, CDR1 is DFQATT and CDR2 is SNEGSKA (reference sequence).

This chain's CDR3 is CSARGGGPTEAFF. In nucleotides, the CDR3 is TGCAGTGCTAGGGGAGGGGGTCCCACTGAAGCTTTCTTT. This chain connects TRBV20-1 to TRBJ1-1; D might be TRBD1 (6 bases). Germline CDR1 reads DFQATT; CDR2 reads SNEGSKA (reference sequence). The CDR3 consists of 13 residues. V dropped 3 bases and J dropped 4 bases, with 12 bases sitting between them.

This clonotype was picked up many times. The rearrangement links TRBV6-1 to TRBJ1-1; D not resolved. V lost 6 bases and J 1 base, leaving 9 bases between the germline ends. Looked up from germline, CDR1 is MNHNS and CDR2 is SASEGT. The CDR3 spans 13 residues. The CDR3 region is CASSHTENTEAFF. In DNA form, the CDR3 reads TGTGCCAGCAGCCATACAGAGAACACTGAAGCTTTCTTT.

This clonotype was observed a handful of times. The rearrangement uses TRBV6-5 and TRBJ2-1; unclear D gene. Germline values: CDR1 MNHEY, CDR2 SVGAGI. The CDR3 covers 13 residues. V gave up 0 bases and J gave up 7 bases, with 7 bases separating them. CDR3 coding DNA: TGTGCCAGCAGTTACTCCCCAAGGAATGAGCAGTTCTTC. It is translated as CASSYSPRNEQFF.

This clonotype showed up many times. The chain recombines TRBV29-1 with TRBJ1-1, with TRBD1 matching 8 bases. V was clipped by 4 bases and J by 4 bases; unmatched bases: 11. Germline lookup yields CDR1 SQVTM and CDR2 ANQGSEA. This CDR3 has 15 amino acids. The CDR3 DNA follows: TGCAGCGTTGGGCACAGGGGGTGGGGGGGCACTGAAGCTTTCTTT. It encodes CSVGHRGWGGTEAFF. Combining the CDR3 with reference TRBV29-1 and TRBJ1-1 gives the whole variable domain SAVISQKPSRDICQRGTSLTIQCQVDSQVTMMFWYRQQPGQSLTLIATANQGSEATYESGFVIDKFPISRPNLTFSTLTVSNMSPEDSSIYLCSVGHRGWGGTEAFFGQGTRLTVV.

A few counts support this clonotype. The V gene is TRBV11-2, the J gene TRBJ2-2; 8 bases match TRBD2. From germline, CDR1 is SGHAT and CDR2 FQNNGV. The CDR3 covers 14 residues. The J segment lost 10 bases and the V segment lost 3 bases, leaving 7 bases of the junction unmatched. CDR3 bases: TGTGCCAGCAGCTTCCGGGGGGGCTCCGTGGAGCTGTTTTTT. This codes for CASSFRGGSVELFF.

This clonotype has a handful of counts. The chain links TRBV7-3 to TRBJ2-6; D unclear. The CDR3 has 15 residues. Germline CDR1 SGHTA, CDR2 FQGTGA. Trimming removed 0 bases at V and 2 bases at J, with 5 bases between. CDR3: CASSLTVAGANVLTF. In DNA form, the CDR3 reads TGTGCCAGCAGCTTAACGGTGGCTGGGGCCAACGTCCTGACTTTC.

This clonotype was detected only a few times. The chain recombines TRBV20-1 with TRBJ2-3; D gene ambiguous. The V gene's germline CDR1 is DFQATT and CDR2 SNEGSKA (reference sequence). The CDR3 consists of 14 residues. V lost 3 bases and J 0 bases, leaving 10 bases between the germline ends. CDR3 coding DNA: TGCAGTGCTAGTTTACAGTATAGCACAGATACGCAGTATTTT. Its translation is CSASLQYSTDTQYF.

The chain combines TRBV7-2 with TRBJ2-5, with TRBD2 matching 9 bases. This CDR3 is built from 18 residues. Germline V gives CDR1 SGHTA, CDR2 FQGNSA. V trimming: 0 bases; J trimming: 2 bases; junction bases outside the gene matches: 10. The CDR3 is CASSLAGWSGGTQETQYF. The CDR3 DNA reads TGTGCCAGCAGCTTAGCGGGCTGGAGCGGGGGGACTCAAGAGACCCAGTACTTC.

The V and J genes are TRBV12-3 or TRBV12-4 and TRBJ1-6; 9 bases line up with TRBD1. V was clipped by 0 bases and J by 10 bases; unmatched bases: 19. The CDR3 consists of 20 residues. The CDR3 loop is CASSLALSSRVGQGISPLHF. CDR3 bases: TGTGCCAGCAGTTTAGCGCTGAGTTCTCGGGTCGGACAGGGGATCTCACCCCTCCACTTT.

The chain links TRBV20-1 to TRBJ1-2; D is unresolved. There are 12 residues in the CDR3. V was trimmed by 4 bases and J by 8 bases, leaving 14 bases between them. Germline CDR1 reads DFQATT; CDR2 reads SNEGSKA (reference sequence). The CDR3 DNA reads as TGCAGTGCTACCTTAGGGCCAGACGGCTACACCTTC. Translating gives CSATLGPDGYTF.